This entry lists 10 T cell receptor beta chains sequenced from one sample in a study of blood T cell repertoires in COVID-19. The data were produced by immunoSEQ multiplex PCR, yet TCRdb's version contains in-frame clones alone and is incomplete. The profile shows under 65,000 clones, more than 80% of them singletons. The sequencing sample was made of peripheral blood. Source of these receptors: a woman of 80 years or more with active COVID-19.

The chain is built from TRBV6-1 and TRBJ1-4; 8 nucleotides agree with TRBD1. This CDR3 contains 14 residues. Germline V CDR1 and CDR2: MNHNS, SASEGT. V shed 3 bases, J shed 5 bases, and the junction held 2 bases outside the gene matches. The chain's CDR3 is CASSDRGRNEKLFF. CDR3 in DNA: TGTGCCAGCAGTGACAGGGGGCGGAATGAAAAACTGTTTTTT.

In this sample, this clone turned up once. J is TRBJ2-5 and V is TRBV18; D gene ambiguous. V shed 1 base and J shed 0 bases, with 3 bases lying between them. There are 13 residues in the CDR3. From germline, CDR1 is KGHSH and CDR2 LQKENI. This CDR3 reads CASSPLDQETQYF. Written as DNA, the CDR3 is TGTGCCAGCTCACCACTAGACCAAGAGACCCAGTACTTC.

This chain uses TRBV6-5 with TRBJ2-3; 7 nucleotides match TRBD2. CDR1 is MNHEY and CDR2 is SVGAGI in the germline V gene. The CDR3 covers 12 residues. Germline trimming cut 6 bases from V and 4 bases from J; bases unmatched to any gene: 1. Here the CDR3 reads CASRGGSDTQYF. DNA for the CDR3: TGTGCCAGCAGGGGGGGGTCAGATACGCAGTATTTT.

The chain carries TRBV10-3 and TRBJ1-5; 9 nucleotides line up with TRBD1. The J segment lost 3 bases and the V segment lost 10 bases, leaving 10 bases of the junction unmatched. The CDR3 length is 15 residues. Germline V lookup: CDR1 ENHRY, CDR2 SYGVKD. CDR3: CATKRGQGDNQPQHF. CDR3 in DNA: TGTGCCACCAAAAGGGGACAGGGCGACAATCAGCCCCAGCATTTT.

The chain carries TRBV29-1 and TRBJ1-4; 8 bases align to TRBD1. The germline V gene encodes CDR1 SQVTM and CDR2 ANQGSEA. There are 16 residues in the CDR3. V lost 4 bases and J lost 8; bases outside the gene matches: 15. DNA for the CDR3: TGCAGCGTTGGGGGCCCGACAGGGGAAACTGGCGAAAAACTGTTTTTT. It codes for CSVGGPTGETGEKLFF.

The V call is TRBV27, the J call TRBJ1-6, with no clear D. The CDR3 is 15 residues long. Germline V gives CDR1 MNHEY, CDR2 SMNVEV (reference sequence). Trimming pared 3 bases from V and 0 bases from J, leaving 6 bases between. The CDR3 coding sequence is TGTGCCAGCAGTTTGCGTCCCTCCTATAATTCACCCCTCCACTTT. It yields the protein CASSLRPSYNSPLHF.

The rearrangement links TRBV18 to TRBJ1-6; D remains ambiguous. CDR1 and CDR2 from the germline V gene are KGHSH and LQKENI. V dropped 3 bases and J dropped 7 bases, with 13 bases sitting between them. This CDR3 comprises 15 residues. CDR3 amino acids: CASSPDLDSNSPLHF. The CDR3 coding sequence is TGTGCCAGCTCACCCGACTTGGACTCAAATTCACCCCTCCACTTT.

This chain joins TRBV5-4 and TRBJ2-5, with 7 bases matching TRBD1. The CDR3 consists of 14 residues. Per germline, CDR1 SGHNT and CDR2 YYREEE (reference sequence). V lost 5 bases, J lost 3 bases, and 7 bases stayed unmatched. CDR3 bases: TGTGCCAGCAGGCGGACCGGGACAGAAGAGACCCAGTACTTC. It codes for CASRRTGTEETQYF. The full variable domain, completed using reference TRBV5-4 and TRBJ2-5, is ETGVTQSPTHLIKTRGQQVTLRCSSQSGHNTVSWYQQALGQGPQFIFQYYREEENGRGNFPPRFSGLQFPNYSSELNVNALELDDSALYLCASRRTGTEETQYFGPGTRLLVL.

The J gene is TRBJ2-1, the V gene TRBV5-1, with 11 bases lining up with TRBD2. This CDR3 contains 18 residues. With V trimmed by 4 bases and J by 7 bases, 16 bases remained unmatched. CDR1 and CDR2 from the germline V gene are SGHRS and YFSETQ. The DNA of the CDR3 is TGCGCCAGCAGCCAAGACTCGTTAGCGGGGGGGCCTCTAAATGAGCAGTTCTTC. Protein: CASSQDSLAGGPLNEQFF. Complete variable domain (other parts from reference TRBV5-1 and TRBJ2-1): KAGVTQTPRYLIKTRGQQVTLSCSPISGHRSVSWYQQTPGQGLQFLFEYFSETQRNKGNFPGRFSGRQFSNSRSEMNVSTLELGDSALYLCASSQDSLAGGPLNEQFFGPGTRLTVL.

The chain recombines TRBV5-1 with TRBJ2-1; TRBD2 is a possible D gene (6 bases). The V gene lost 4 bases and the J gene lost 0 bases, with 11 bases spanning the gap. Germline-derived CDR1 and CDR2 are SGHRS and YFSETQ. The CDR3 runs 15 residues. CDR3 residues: CASSMDGSSYNEQFF. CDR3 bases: TGCGCCAGCAGCATGGACGGGAGCTCCTACAATGAGCAGTTCTTC. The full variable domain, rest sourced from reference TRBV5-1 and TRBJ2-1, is KAGVTQTPRYLIKTRGQQVTLSCSPISGHRSVSWYQQTPGQGLQFLFEYFSETQRNKGNFPGRFSGRQFSNSRSEMNVSTLELGDSALYLCASSMDGSSYNEQFFGPGTRLTVL.